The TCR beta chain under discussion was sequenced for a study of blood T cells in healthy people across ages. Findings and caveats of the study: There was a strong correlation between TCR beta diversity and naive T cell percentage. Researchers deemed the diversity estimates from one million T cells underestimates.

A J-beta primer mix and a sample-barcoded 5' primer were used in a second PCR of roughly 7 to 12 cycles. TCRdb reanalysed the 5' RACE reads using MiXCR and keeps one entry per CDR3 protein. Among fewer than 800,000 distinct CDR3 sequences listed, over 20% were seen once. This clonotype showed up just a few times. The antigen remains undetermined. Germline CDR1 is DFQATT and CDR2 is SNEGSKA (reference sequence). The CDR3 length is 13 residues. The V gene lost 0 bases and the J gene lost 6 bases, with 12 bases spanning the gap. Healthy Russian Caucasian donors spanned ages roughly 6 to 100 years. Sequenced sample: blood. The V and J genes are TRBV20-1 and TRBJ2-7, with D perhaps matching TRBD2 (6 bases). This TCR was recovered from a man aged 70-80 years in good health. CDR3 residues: CSARDGGKAEQYF. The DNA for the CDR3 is TGCAGTGCTAGAGATGGGGGGAAGGCCGAGCAGTACTTC.